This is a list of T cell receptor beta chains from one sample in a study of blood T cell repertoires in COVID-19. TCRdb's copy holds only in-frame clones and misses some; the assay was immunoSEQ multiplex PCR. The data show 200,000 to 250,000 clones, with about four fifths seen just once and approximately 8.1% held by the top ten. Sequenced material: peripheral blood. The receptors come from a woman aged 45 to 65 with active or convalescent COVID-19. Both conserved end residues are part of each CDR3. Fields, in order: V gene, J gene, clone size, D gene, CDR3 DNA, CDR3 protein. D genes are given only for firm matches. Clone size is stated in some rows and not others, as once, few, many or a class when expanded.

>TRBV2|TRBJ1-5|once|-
TGTGCCAGCAACCTTGAACAGATCAATCAGCCCCAGCATTTT
CASNLEQINQPQHF
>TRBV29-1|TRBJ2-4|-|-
TGCAGCGTCCAGACAAGATCGGCCAAAAACATTCAGTACTTC
CSVQTRSAKNIQYF
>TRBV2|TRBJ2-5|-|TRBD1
TGTGCCGGAAACAGGGGGAAGGTCGAGACCCAGTACTTC
CAGNRGKVETQYF
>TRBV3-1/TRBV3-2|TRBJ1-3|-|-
TGTGCCAGCAGTCGTATGTTTGACATCTCTGGAAACACCATATATTTT
CASSRMFDISGNTIYF
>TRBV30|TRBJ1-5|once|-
TGTGCCTGGACAAAGAACGGGGATCAGCCCCAGCATTTT
CAWTKNGDQPQHF
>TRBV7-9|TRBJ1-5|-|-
TGTGCCAGCAGCCGCGACAGTGACAATCAGCCCCAGCATTTT
CASSRDSDNQPQHF
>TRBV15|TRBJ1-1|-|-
TGTGCCACCAGCAGAGATTGGATTGCGAGGGTTGAAGCTTTCTTT
CATSRDWIARVEAFF
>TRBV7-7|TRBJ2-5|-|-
TGTGCCAGCAGCTTAGGATCCCAGGAAAGAGAGACCCAGTACTTC
CASSLGSQERETQYF
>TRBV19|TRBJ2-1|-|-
TGTGCCACCGTGAGGTATGGTAGGAGCACTGAGCAGTTCTTC
CATVRYGRSTEQFF
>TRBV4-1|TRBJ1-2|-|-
TGCGCCAGCAGCCGCGCCCAGGGTCCACAGGGCTACACCTTC
CASSRAQGPQGYTF
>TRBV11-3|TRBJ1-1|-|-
TGTGCCAGTTCGGCCGGGGGAACTGAAGCTTTCTTT
CASSAGGTEAFF
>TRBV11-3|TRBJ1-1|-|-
TGTGCCAGCAGCTTAGGTCGGGGGATGAACACTGAAGCTTTCTTT
CASSLGRGMNTEAFF
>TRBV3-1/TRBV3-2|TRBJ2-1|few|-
TGTGCCAGCAGCCACGGGGGACCCCCCTCCTACAATGAGCAGTTCTTC
CASSHGGPPSYNEQFF
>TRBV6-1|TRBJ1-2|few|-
TGTGCCAGCAGTGAATCGAACTATGGCTACACCTTC
CASSESNYGYTF
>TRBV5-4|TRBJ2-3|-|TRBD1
TGTGCCAGCAGCCGGGTGGGACAGGGGACCACAGATACGCAGTATTTT
CASSRVGQGTTDTQYF
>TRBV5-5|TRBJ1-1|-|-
TGTGCCAGCAGCCCCCGCATGGGAAGCGGCACTGAAGCTTTCTTT
CASSPRMGSGTEAFF
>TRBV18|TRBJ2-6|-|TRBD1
TGTGCCAGCTCAGCGCGCTCAGGGGGCCCGAGGGCCAACGTCCTGACTTTC
CASSARSGGPRANVLTF
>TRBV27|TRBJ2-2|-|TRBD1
TGTGCCAGCAGCCGGGGACAGGGGTTCGGCGGGGAGCTGTTTTTT
CASSRGQGFGGELFF
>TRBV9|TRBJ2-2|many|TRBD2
TGTGCCAGCAGCCTTAGAGGGGCGGGAGGGTTCAAAAACACCGGGGAGCTGTTTTTT
CASSLRGAGGFKNTGELFF
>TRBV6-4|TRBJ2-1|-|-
TGTGCCAGCAGTGTCAGTAGCGGATCATCCTACAATGAGCAGTTCTTC
CASSVSSGSSYNEQFF
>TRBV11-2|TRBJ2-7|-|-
TGTGCCAGCAGCCGCGGAACCTACGAGCAGTACTTC
CASSRGTYEQYF
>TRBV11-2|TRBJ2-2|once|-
TGTGCCAGCAGGGTTACAGGGAACACCGGGGAGCTGTTTTTT
CASRVTGNTGELFF
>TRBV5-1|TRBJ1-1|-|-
TGCGCCAGCAGCCTACAGGAGAACACTGAAGCTTTCTTT
CASSLQENTEAFF
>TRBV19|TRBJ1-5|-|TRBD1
TGTGCCAGTAGTTCTGGACAGGGCCTCAATCAGCCCCAGCATTTT
CASSSGQGLNQPQHF
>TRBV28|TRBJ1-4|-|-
TGTGCCAGCAGTAGCAGGGTTCCAGCAGCAACTAATGAAAAACTGTTTTTT
CASSSRVPAATNEKLFF
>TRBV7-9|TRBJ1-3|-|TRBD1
TGTGCCAGCAGCCGCCGACAGGGCAGCTCTGGAAACACCATATATTTT
CASSRRQGSSGNTIYF
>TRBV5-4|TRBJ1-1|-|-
TGTGCCAGCAGCTTGCTGGCACAGGGGAACACTGAAGCTTTCTTT
CASSLLAQGNTEAFF
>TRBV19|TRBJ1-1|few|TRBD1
TGTGCCAGTAGTTCACCGGGACAGGGAGGAACTGAAGCTTTCTTT
CASSSPGQGGTEAFF
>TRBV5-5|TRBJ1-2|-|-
TGTGCCAGCAGCTTGGGAGTTAACTATGGCTACACCTTC
CASSLGVNYGYTF
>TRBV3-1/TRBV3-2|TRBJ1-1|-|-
TGTGCCAGCAGCCAAGACGCGGGGGGAGCTTTCTTT
CASSQDAGGAFF
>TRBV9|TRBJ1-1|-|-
TGTGCCAGCAGCAGTAGTCAGACCCCTTCGGGAGAAGCTTTCTTT
CASSSSQTPSGEAFF
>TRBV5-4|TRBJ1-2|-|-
TGTGCCAGCAGCTTACGGGGCTATGGCTACACCTTC
CASSLRGYGYTF
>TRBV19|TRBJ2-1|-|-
TGTGCCAGTAGTCCCCACGAACAGGGTTACAATGAGCAGTTCTTC
CASSPHEQGYNEQFF
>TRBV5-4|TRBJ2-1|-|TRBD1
TGTGCCAGCAGCTTGGTGGACAGGGTCTACAATGAGCAGTTCTTC
CASSLVDRVYNEQFF
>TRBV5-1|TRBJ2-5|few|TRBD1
TGCGCCAGCAGCACAGGGACAGGGGGTAGGAACCAGTACTTC
CASSTGTGGRNQYF
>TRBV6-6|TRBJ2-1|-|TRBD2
TGTGCTAGTGCGTCTCCCGGGAGGAATGAGCAGTTCTTC
CASASPGRNEQFF
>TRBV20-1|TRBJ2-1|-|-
TGCAGTGCTAGTTCCCTAGGCGGGACTCTATACAATGAGCAGTTCTTC
CSASSLGGTLYNEQFF
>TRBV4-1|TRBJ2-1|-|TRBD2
TGCGCCAGCAGCCAAGATCAGGCTATGGCGGGGGGCCACTACAATGAGCAGTTCTTC
CASSQDQAMAGGHYNEQFF
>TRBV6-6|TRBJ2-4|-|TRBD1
TGTGCCAGCAGCTCCGGGACAGTAGCCAAAAACATTCAGTACTTC
CASSSGTVAKNIQYF
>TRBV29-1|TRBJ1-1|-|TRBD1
TGCAGCGTGACAGGGACGGCGAACACTGAAGCTTTCTTT
CSVTGTANTEAFF
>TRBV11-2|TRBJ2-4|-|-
TGTGCCAGCAGCTTAATATTCGGAGTAGCCAAAAACATTCAGTACTTC
CASSLIFGVAKNIQYF
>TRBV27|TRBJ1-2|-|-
TGTGCCAGCAGTTTTAAGGGTATGGAGGGGAGGTATCGCTACACCTTC
CASSFKGMEGRYRYTF
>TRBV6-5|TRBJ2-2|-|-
TGTGCCAGCACCGGCGCGGGCCACACCGGGGAGCTGTTTTTT
CASTGAGHTGELFF
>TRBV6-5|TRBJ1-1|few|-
TGTGCCAGCAGTTTGGAGGGACGGATGAACACTGAAGCTTTCTTT
CASSLEGRMNTEAFF
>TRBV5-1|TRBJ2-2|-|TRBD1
TGCGCCAGCAGCACAGGGGGCTCCGGGGAGCTGTTTTTT
CASSTGGSGELFF
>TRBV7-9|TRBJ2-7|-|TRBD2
TGTGCCAGCAGCCGGCCTGGACTAGCGGGACAAACGACTTACGAGCAGTACTTC
CASSRPGLAGQTTYEQYF
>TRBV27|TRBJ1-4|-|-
TGTGCCAGCAGGGTCGGACAAGTGAATGAAAAACTGTTTTTT
CASRVGQVNEKLFF